These 9 T cell receptor beta chains came from one sample sequenced in a study of cytomegalovirus exposure and HLA in healthy donors. Both 60 Vbeta primers and 13 Jbeta primers went into the PCR. TCRdb keeps only in-frame clones here, not all; method: immunoSEQ multiplex PCR. Here the sample table reports tens of thousands of clones. Sequenced: PBMCs. Receptors originate from a woman between 45 and 60 years old in good health and CMV-seropositive.

The chain uses TRBV18 and TRBJ1-1; 7 bases match TRBD1. Germline V gives CDR1 KGHSH, CDR2 LQKENI. The CDR3 sequence is 14 residues long. V lost 3 bases and J lost 3; bases outside the gene matches: 4. CDR3 protein: CASSPNRGHTEAFF. The CDR3 DNA is TGTGCCAGCTCACCCAACAGGGGTCACACTGAAGCTTTCTTT.

The V gene is TRBV19, the J gene TRBJ1-5, with TRBD1 matching over 8 bases. V lost 6 bases and J lost 4; bases outside the gene matches: 8. Looked up from germline, CDR1 is LNHDA and CDR2 is SQIVND (reference sequence). The CDR3 runs to 15 residues. Here the CDR3 reads CASRTTGAGNQPQHF. CDR3 in DNA: TGTGCCAGTAGGACGACAGGGGCCGGGAATCAGCCCCAGCATTTT. The full variable domain, its missing parts supplied by reference TRBV19 and TRBJ1-5, is DGGITQSPKYLFRKEGQNVTLSCEQNLNHDAMYWYRQDPGQGLRLIYYSQIVNDFQKGDIAEGYSVSREKKESFPLTVTSAQKNPTAFYLCASRTTGAGNQPQHFGDGTRLSIL.

The chain has TRBV29-1 and TRBJ2-7; TRBD1 aligns across 7 bases. The germline V gene has CDR1 SQVTM and CDR2 ANQGSEA. This CDR3 region has 10 residues. The J segment lost 10 bases and the V segment lost 6 bases, leaving 6 bases of the junction unmatched. This chain's CDR3 is CSVRDSDQYF. CDR3 coding DNA: TGCAGCGTCCGGGACAGCGATCAGTACTTC.

The chain joins TRBV9 to TRBJ2-1, with 15 bases fitting TRBD2. Per germline, CDR1 SGDLS and CDR2 YYNGEE. Trimming removed 4 bases from V and 5 bases from J; junction bases left unmatched: 4. CDR3 length equals 16 residues. This chain's CDR3 is CASSPRTSGGDNEQFF. The DNA of the CDR3 is TGTGCCAGCAGCCCCCGGACTAGCGGGGGGGACAATGAGCAGTTCTTC.

This chain joins TRBV18 and TRBJ2-4, with 11 bases aligning to TRBD1. The CDR3 covers 16 residues. Germline trimming cut 3 bases from V and 3 bases from J; bases unmatched to any gene: 4. Germline CDR1 KGHSH, CDR2 LQKENI. CDR3 protein: CASSPGTGGVKNIQYF. CDR3 DNA sequence: TGTGCCAGCTCACCTGGGACAGGGGGAGTCAAAAACATTCAGTACTTC.

The chain combines TRBV28 with TRBJ2-5; D might be TRBD2 (6 bases). With 4 bases removed from V and 4 bases from J, the gap between germline ends came to 10 bases. The germline CDR1 and CDR2 sequences are MDHEN and SYDVKM. The CDR3 is 13 residues long. DNA for the CDR3: TGTGCCAGCAGTTCCCGGAGGGGAGAGACCCAGTACTTC. Its translation: CASSSRRGETQYF.

This sequence joins TRBV4-3 and TRBJ1-1; 10 bases are a match to TRBD1. V shed 2 bases and J 0 bases; nucleotides not matched to a gene: 6. Germline V gene data show CDR1 as LGHNA and CDR2 as YSLEER. The CDR3 runs to 17 residues. The DNA of the CDR3 is TGCGCCAGCAGCCAATTACCGGGACAGGGGTTGAACACTGAAGCTTTCTTT. It codes for CASSQLPGQGLNTEAFF.

The rearrangement joins TRBV4-1 to TRBJ1-4; no clear D gene. This CDR3 comprises 16 residues. Germline V lookup: CDR1 MGHRA, CDR2 YSYEKL. Trimming took 1 base from V and 8 from J, leaving 17 bases between them. The CDR3 DNA is TGCGCCAGCAGCCAAGGGTCGACGGACGGAGGGGAAAAACTGTTTTTT. As protein: CASSQGSTDGGEKLFF.

V is TRBV6-5 and J is TRBJ1-1, with TRBD1 as a possible D gene (5 bases). V was cut by 8 bases and J by 1 base, with 17 bases left in between. The CDR3 spans 15 residues. Germline V CDR1 and CDR2: MNHEY, SVGAGI. The CDR3 DNA follows: TGTGCCAGCCGGGAGAACAGGCGAGGGAACACTGAAGCTTTCTTT. It codes for CASRENRRGNTEAFF.